Sequencing of this TCR beta chain was carried out in a study of T-cell memory formation after mild COVID-19. Study at large: TCR clusters were largely donor specific.

TCRdb reprocessed the 5' RACE reads with MiXCR, giving one entry per CDR3 protein. Altogether roughly 310,000 distinct CDR3 sequences are present, around a sixth being singletons, with the ten largest covering 20% to 25%. From germline, CDR1 is ENHRY and CDR2 SYGVKD. This CDR3 contains 12 residues. With 11 bases removed from V and 1 base from J, the gap between germline ends came to 11 bases. The V and J genes are TRBV10-3 and TRBJ1-1; D is unresolved. Sequenced material: PBMCs or a T cell subset sorted from them (not recorded which). The clonotype comes from a man aged 18 to 29 who had mild COVID-19 (a few samples of this study predate the infection). Cell type and time point are not known. The CDR3 sequence is CAVSWKNTEAFF. The CDR3, as DNA: TGTGCCGTAAGTTGGAAGAACACTGAAGCTTTCTTT.